One sample yielded the 8 T cell receptor beta chains listed below, sequenced in a study of blood T cells in healthy people across ages. Using a J-beta primer mix together with a sample-barcoded 5' primer, a second PCR was run for about 6 to 12 cycles. TCRdb re-derived calls from the 5' RACE reads in MiXCR, one entry per CDR3 protein. The sample contains about 800,000 distinct CDR3 sequences, approximately 25% of which appear only once. These data also formed part of another study, on T cells of mothers and their children.

Sample: blood. These receptors all stem from a boy younger than 18 in good health.

The J gene is TRBJ2-5, the V gene TRBV11-2; no clear D gene. The better agreement between TRBJ2-1 and the DNA end casts doubt on the J call. The V gene's germline CDR1 is SGHAT and CDR2 FQNNGV. This CDR3 has 14 residues. The CDR3 nucleotides read TGTGCCAGCAGCTCCGGTCTTATTGGGAATGAGCAGTTCTTC. Its translation: CASSSGLIGNEQFF.

The V gene is TRBV4-3, the J gene TRBJ2-7; 12 bases map to TRBD1. CDR3 length: 16 amino acids. Germline V lookup: CDR1 LGHNA, CDR2 YSLEER. V gave up 2 bases and J gave up 5 bases; unmatched junction bases: 7. CDR3: CASSQRSGTGGHEQYF. The CDR3 coding sequence is TGCGCCAGCAGCCAACGCTCCGGGACAGGGGGCCACGAGCAGTACTTC.

CDR3 sequence reads: CASSQTTSGGPWEEQYF. The CDR3 DNA reads TGCGCCAGCAGCCAAACCACTAGCGGGGGTCCCTGGGAGGAGCAGTACTTC. V and J are TRBV4-3 and TRBJ2-5, with 11 bases identical to TRBD2. Germline V lookup: CDR1 LGHNA, CDR2 YSLEER. The CDR3 spans 17 residues. Germline trimming cut 2 bases from V and 11 bases from J; bases unmatched to any gene: 16.

V is TRBV12-3 or TRBV12-4 and J is TRBJ1-1; 9 positions match TRBD1. Trimming removed 4 bases from V and 4 bases from J; junction bases left unmatched: 7. This CDR3 region has 15 residues. DNA for the CDR3: TGTGCCAGCAGTTCCCGGGACAGGGTCCGCACTGAAGCTTTCTTT. It specifies CASSSRDRVRTEAFF.

The chain joins TRBV29-1 to TRBJ2-7, with 11 positions matching TRBD1. V shed 5 bases and J 7 bases; nucleotides not matched to a gene: 10. Looked up from germline, CDR1 is SQVTM and CDR2 is ANQGSEA. The CDR3 is 14 amino acids. CDR3 sequence reads: CSVKRTGGFYEQYF. The CDR3 DNA is TGCAGCGTTAAGAGGACAGGGGGCTTTTATGAGCAGTACTTC.

This chain links TRBV2 with TRBJ2-5, with D perhaps assigned TRBD1 or TRBD2 (5 bases each). The length of the CDR3 is 12 residues. Germline CDR1 and CDR2: SNHLY and FYNNEI. The V end lost 8 bases, the J end lost 2 bases, and 9 bases lay between the germline ends. The CDR3 region has the DNA TGTGCCAGCGAGGGGATTCAAGAGACCCAGTACTTC. Protein: CASEGIQETQYF.

There are a few counts of this clonotype. V and J are TRBV4-3 and TRBJ1-1; D uncertain. V lost 0 bases and J 5 bases, leaving 10 bases between the germline ends. Germline V gene sequence: CDR1 LGHNA, CDR2 YSLEER. The CDR3 is 14 residues long. The CDR3 DNA reads TGCGCCAGCAGCCAAGAGACGGGTGCGACTGAAGCTTTCTTT. Residues: CASSQETGATEAFF.

The CDR3 here is CASGLGSYNEQFF. For the CDR3, the DNA is TGTGCCAGCGGACTGGGCTCCTACAATGAGCAGTTCTTC. The rearrangement uses TRBV2 and TRBJ2-1, with D possibly matching TRBD2 (5 bases). The germline V and J ends were trimmed by 8 bases and 0 bases, with 8 bases remaining between them. There are 13 residues in the CDR3. The V gene's germline CDR1 is SNHLY and CDR2 FYNNEI.